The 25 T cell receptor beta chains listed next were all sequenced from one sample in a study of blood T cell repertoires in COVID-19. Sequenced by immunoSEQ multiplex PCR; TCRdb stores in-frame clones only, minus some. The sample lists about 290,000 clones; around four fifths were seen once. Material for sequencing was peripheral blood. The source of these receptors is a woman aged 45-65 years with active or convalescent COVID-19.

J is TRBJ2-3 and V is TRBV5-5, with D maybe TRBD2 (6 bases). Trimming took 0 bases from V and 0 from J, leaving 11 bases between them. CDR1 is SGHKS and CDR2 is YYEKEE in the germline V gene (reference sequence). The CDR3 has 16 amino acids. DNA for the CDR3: TGTGCCAGCAGCTTGGGACTAGGGATTAGCACAGATACGCAGTATTTT. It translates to CASSLGLGISTDTQYF.

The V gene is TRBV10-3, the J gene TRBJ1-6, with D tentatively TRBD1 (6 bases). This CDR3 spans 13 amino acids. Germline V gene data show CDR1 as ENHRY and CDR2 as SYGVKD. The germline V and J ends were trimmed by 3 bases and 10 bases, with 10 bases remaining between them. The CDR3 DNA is TGTGCCATCAGTGACTCAGGGGAATCACCCCTCCACTTT. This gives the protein CAISDSGESPLHF.

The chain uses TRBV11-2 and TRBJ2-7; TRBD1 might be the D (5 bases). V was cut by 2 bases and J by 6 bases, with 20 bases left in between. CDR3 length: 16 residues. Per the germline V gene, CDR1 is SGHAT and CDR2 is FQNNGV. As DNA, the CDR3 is TGTGCCAGCAGCTTATCTCGGTCCGGCCAGGGTTTCGAGCAGTACTTC. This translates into CASSLSRSGQGFEQYF.

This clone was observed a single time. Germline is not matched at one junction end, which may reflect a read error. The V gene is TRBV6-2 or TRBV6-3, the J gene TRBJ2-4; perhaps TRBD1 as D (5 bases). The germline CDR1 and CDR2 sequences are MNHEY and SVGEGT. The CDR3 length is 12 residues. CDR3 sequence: CASSPTGDGLDF. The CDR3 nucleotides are TGTGCCAGCAGTCCCACAGGCGACGGTCTGGACTTC.

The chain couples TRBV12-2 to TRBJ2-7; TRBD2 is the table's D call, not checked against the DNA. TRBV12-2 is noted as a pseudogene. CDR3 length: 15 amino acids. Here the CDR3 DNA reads TGTGCAAGTCGCTGCAATAGCGGGCCGCTCTACGAGCAGTACTTC. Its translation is CASRCNSGPLYEQYF.

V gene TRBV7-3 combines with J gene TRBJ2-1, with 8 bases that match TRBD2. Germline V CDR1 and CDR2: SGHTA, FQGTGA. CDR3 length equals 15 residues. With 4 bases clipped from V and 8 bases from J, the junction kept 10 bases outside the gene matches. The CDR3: CASSSRAGAQDEQFF. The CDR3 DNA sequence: TGTGCCAGCAGCTCCAGAGCGGGAGCGCAGGATGAGCAGTTCTTC.

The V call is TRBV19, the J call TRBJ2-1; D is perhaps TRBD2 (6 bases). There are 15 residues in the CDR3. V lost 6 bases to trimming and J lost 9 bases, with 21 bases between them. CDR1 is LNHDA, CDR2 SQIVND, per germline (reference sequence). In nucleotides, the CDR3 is TGTGCCAGTAGCCAGACTAGGGGAGGAACCGGTGAGCAGTTCTTC. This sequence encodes CASSQTRGGTGEQFF. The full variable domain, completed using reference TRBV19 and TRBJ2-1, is DGGITQSPKYLFRKEGQNVTLSCEQNLNHDAMYWYRQDPGQGLRLIYYSQIVNDFQKGDIAEGYSVSREKKESFPLTVTSAQKNPTAFYLCASSQTRGGTGEQFFGPGTRLTVL.

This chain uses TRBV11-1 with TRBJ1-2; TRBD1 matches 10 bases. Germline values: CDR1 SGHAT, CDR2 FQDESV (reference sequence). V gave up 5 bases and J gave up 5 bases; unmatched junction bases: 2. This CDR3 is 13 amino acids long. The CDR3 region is CASSAGQGYGYTF. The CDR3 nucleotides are TGTGCCAGCAGCGCGGGACAGGGGTATGGCTACACCTTC.

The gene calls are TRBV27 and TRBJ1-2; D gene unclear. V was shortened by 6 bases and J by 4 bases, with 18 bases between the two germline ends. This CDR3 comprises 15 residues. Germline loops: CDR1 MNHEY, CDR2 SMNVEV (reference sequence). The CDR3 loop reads CASSPLAGVGYGYTF. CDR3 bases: TGTGCCAGCAGCCCTCTCGCCGGGGTCGGCTATGGCTACACCTTC.

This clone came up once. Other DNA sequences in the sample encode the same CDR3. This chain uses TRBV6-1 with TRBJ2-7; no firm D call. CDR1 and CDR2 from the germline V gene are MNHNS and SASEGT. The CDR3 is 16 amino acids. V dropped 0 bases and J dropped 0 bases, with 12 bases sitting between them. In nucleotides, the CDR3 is TGTGCCAGCAGTGAAGCATCCGCAGATACCTCCTACGAGCAGTACTTC. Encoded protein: CASSEASADTSYEQYF.

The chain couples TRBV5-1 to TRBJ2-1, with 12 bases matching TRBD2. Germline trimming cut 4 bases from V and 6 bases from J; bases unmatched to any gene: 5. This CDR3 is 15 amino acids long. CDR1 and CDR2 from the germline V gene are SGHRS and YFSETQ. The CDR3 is CASSPGLAGSNEQFF. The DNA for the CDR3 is TGCGCCAGCAGCCCAGGACTAGCGGGATCCAATGAGCAGTTCTTC.

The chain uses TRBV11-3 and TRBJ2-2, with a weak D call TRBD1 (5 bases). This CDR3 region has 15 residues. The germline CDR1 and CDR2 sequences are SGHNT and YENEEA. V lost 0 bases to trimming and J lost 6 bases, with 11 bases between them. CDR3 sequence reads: CASSLDREGPGELFF. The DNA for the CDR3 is TGTGCCAGCAGCTTAGACAGGGAAGGACCCGGGGAGCTGTTTTTT.

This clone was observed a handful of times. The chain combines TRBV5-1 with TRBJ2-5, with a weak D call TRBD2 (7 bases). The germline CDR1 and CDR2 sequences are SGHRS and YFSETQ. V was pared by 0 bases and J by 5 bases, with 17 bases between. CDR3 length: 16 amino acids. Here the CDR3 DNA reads TGCGCCAGCAGCTTGGCTCCGGGGGGCAGCAGGGAGACCCAGTACTTC. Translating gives CASSLAPGGSRETQYF.

CDR3 protein: CASSNLMGLSGANVLTF. The DNA of the CDR3 is TGTGCCAGCAGCAACCTCATGGGGCTATCTGGGGCCAACGTCCTGACTTTC. This sequence joins TRBV3-1 (or the pseudogene TRBV3-2) and TRBJ2-6; perhaps TRBD1 as D (5 bases). This CDR3 contains 17 residues. Germline CDR1 reads LGHDT; CDR2 reads YNNKEL (reference sequence). V dropped 5 bases and J dropped 1 base, with 15 bases sitting between them.

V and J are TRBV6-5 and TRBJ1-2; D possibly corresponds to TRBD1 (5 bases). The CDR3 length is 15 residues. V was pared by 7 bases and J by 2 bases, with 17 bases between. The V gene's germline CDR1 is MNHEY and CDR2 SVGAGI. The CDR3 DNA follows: TGTGCCAGCATTCCACTCAGGGCGGGGAACTATGGCTACACCTTC. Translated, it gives CASIPLRAGNYGYTF.

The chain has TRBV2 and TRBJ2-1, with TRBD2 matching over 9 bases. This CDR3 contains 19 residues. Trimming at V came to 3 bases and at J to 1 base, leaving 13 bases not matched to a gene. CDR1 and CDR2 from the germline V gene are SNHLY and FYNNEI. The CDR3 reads CASSDWEASGTTSYNEQFF. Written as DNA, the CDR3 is TGTGCCAGCAGTGACTGGGAGGCTAGCGGGACAACTTCCTACAATGAGCAGTTCTTC.

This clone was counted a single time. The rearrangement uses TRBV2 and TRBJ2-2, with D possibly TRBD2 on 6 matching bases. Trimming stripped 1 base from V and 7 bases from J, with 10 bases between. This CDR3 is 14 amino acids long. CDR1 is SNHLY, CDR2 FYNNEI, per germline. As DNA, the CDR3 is TGTGCCAGCAGTGAAGGCACTAGCCGCGGGGAGCTGTTTTTT. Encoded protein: CASSEGTSRGELFF.

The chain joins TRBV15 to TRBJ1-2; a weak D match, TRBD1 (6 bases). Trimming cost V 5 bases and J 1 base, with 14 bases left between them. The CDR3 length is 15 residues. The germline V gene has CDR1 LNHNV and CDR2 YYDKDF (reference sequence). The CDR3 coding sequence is TGTGCCACCAGCCACCCTGTCAGGGGTAACTATGGCTACACCTTC. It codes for CATSHPVRGNYGYTF.

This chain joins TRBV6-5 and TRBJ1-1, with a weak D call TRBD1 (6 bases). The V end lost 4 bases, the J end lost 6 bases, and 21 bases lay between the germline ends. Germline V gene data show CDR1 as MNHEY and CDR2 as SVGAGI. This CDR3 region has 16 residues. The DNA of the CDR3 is TGTGCCAGCAGTTTAATTCTGACAGGCTTGATGTCTGAAGCTTTCTTT. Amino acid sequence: CASSLILTGLMSEAFF.

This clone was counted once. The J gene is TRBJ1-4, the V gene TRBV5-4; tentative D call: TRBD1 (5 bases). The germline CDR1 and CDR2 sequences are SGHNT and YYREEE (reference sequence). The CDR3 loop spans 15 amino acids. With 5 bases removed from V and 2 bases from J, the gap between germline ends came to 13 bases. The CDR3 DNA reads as TGTGCCAGCAGTCCCCGGGGGACTACTAATGAAAAACTGTTTTTT. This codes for CASSPRGTTNEKLFF. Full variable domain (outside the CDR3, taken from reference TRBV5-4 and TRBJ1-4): ETGVTQSPTHLIKTRGQQVTLRCSSQSGHNTVSWYQQALGQGPQFIFQYYREEENGRGNFPPRFSGLQFPNYSSELNVNALELDDSALYLCASSPRGTTNEKLFFGSGTQLSVL.

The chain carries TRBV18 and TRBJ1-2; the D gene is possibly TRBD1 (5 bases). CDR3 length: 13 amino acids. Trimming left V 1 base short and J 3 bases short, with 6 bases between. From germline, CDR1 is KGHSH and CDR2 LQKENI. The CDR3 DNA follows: TGTGCCAGCTCACCACGGGGGGACTATGGCTACACCTTC. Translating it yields CASSPRGDYGYTF.

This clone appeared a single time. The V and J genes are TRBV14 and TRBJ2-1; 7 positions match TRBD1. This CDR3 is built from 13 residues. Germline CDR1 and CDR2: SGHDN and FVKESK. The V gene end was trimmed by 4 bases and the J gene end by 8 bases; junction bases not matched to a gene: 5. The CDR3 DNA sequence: TGTGCCAGCAGCCGAGGGGGCTGGGATGAGCAGTTCTTC. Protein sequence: CASSRGGWDEQFF. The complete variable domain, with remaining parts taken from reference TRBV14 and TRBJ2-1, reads EAGVTQFPSHSVIEKGQTVTLRCDPISGHDNLYWYRRVMGKEIKFLLHFVKESKQDESGMPNNRFLAERTGGTYSTLKVQPAELEDSGVYFCASSRGGWDEQFFGPGTRLTVL.

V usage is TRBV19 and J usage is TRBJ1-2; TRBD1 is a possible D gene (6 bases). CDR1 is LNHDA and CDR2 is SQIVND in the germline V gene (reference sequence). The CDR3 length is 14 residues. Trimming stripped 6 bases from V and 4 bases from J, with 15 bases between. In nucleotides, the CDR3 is TGTGCCAGTAGGTCGGGGGGCGCGGGCTATGGCTACACCTTC. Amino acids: CASRSGGAGYGYTF.

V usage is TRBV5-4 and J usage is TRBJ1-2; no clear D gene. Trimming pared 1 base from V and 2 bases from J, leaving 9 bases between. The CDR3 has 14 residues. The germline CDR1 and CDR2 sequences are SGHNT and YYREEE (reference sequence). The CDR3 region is CASSLYGFNYGYTF. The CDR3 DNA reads TGTGCCAGCAGCTTGTACGGGTTCAACTATGGCTACACCTTC.

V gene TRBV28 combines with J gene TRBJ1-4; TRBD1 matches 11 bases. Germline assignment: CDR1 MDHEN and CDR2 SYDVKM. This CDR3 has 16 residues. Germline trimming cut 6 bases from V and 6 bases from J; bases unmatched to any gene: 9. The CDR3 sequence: CASRRWTGGADEKLFF. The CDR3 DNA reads TGTGCCAGCAGACGCTGGACAGGGGGCGCGGATGAAAAACTGTTTTTT.